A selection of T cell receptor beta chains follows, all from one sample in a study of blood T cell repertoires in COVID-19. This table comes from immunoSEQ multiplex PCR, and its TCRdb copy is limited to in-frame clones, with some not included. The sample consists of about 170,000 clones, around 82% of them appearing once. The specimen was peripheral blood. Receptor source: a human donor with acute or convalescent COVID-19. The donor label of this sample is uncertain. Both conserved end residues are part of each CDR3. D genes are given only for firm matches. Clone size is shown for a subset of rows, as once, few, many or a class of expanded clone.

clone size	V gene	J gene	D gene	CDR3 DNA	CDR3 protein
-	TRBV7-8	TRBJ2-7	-	TGTGCCAGCAGCTTAATACCAGGCCTATCCTACGAGCAGTACTTC	CASSLIPGLSYEQYF
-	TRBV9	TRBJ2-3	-	TGTGCCAGCAGCGTAGAGGTAGACAGAAGCACAGATACGCAGTATTTT	CASSVEVDRSTDTQYF
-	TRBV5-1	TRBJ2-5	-	TGCGCCAGCAGGCCCGGGACTGAAGAGACCCAGTACTTC	CASRPGTEETQYF
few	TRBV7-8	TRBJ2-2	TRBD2	TGTGCCAGCAGCTTAGCGGGAGGGCCTATCGGGGAGCTGTTTTTT	CASSLAGGPIGELFF
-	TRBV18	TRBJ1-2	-	TGTGCCAGCTCACCTATACGCCTCTCTAAAGACAGCGGGTTGGGTGGCTACACCTTC	CASSPIRLSKDSGLGGYTF
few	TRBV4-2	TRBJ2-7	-	TGTGCCAGCAGCCGCTATAGTACCTACGAGCAGTACTTC	CASSRYSTYEQYF
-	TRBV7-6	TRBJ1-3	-	TGTGCCAGCAGCCAGCGCGGGGGGCAGGGGAACACCATATATTTT	CASSQRGGQGNTIYF
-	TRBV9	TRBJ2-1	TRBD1	TGTGCCAGAAGCGACAGGGTCGATTACAATGAGCAGTTCTTC	CARSDRVDYNEQFF
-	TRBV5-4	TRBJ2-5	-	TGTGCCAGCAGCTTGTACAGCCAAGAGACCCAGTACTTC	CASSLYSQETQYF
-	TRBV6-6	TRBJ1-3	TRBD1	TGTGCCAGCAGTTACGGGGACAGGGCTTCTGGAAACACCATATATTTT	CASSYGDRASGNTIYF
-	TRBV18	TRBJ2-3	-	TGTGCCAGCTCACCATCGGGCACAGATACGCAGTATTTT	CASSPSGTDTQYF
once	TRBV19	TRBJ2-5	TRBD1	TGTGCCAGTAGTATAGAGAACAGGGGGCTGAGAAGCCAAGAGACCCAGTACTTC	CASSIENRGLRSQETQYF
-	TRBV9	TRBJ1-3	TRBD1	TGTGCCAGCAGCCCCCAACAGGGGCAAAAAGGAAACACCATATATTTT	CASSPQQGQKGNTIYF
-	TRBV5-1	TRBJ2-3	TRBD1	TGCGCCAGCAGCCGGGACAGCCCCACAGATACGCAGTATTTT	CASSRDSPTDTQYF
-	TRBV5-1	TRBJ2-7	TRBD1	TGCGCCAGCAGCTTGGAGGGGACAGGGGACTCCTACGAGCAGTACTTC	CASSLEGTGDSYEQYF
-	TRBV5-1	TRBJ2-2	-	TGCGCCAGCAACAGCCAAACGAACACCGGGGAGCTGTTTTTT	CASNSQTNTGELFF
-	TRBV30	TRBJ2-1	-	TGTGCCTGGAGAACAGGATTCCCTCCCAATGAGCAGTTCTTC	CAWRTGFPPNEQFF
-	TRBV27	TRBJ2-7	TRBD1	TGTGCCAGCAGCCCAGCGGGACAGGGGCCCTACGAGCAGTACTTC	CASSPAGQGPYEQYF
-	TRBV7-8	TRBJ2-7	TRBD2	TGTGCCAGCAGCTCACGTAGACTAGCGGGGACCTACGAGCAGTACTTC	CASSSRRLAGTYEQYF
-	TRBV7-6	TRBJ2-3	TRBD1	TGTGCCAGCAGCCGGGGACAGGGAGAGGGAGCAGATACGCAGTATTTT	CASSRGQGEGADTQYF
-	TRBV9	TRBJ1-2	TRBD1	TGTGCCAGCAGCGTGGACAGGGGCTCTGGCTACACCTTC	CASSVDRGSGYTF
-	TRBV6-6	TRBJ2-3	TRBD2	TGTGCCAGCAGTTCGACTAGCGGGAACCAGCCAGATACGCAGTATTTT	CASSSTSGNQPDTQYF
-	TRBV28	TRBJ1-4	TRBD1	TGTGCCAGCAGTTCCCCACCCAGGGGGGAAAATGAAAAACTGTTTTTT	CASSSPPRGENEKLFF
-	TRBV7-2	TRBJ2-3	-	TGTGCCAGCAGCTCTCGGCGCCGGACTACCACAGATACGCAGTATTTT	CASSSRRRTTTDTQYF
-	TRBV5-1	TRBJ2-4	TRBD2	TGCGCCAGCAGCTTGGATCGTCTAGCGGGGGGGAACATTCAGTACTTC	CASSLDRLAGGNIQYF
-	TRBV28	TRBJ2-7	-	TGTGCCAGCAGTAATAGGGGGGGCTCCTACGAGCAGTACTTC	CASSNRGGSYEQYF
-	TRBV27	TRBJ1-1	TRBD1	TGTGCCAGCAGTTCAACTCCGGGACAGGGCAACACTGAAGCTTTCTTT	CASSSTPGQGNTEAFF
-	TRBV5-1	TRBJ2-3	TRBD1	TGCGCCAGCAGCTTGACAGGGGGCGCAGGAGATACGCAGTATTTT	CASSLTGGAGDTQYF
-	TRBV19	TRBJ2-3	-	TGTGCCAGCACCGACAGAAGCCGAGATACGCAGTATTTT	CASTDRSRDTQYF
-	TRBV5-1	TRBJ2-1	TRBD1	TGCGCCAGCAGCCCGGACAGGGCCCACAATGAGCAGTTCTTC	CASSPDRAHNEQFF
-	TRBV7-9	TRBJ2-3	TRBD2	TGTGCCAGCAGCCGAAGCGGGGTCCTCACAGATACGCAGTATTTT	CASSRSGVLTDTQYF
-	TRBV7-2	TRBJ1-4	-	TGTGCCAGCAGCGATAACGGAGGGGATGAAAAACTGTTTTTT	CASSDNGGDEKLFF
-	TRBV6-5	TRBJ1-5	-	TGTGCCAGCAGGCCCGATGGTGGGGCAGGTCAGCCCCAGCATTTT	CASRPDGGAGQPQHF
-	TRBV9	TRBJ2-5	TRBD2	TGTGCCAGCAGCCCAGCGGGGGGAACGGGAGAGACCCAGTACTTC	CASSPAGGTGETQYF
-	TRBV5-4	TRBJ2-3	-	TGTGCCAGCAGCTTGCAGGGGCTGAGAACAGATACGCAGTATTTT	CASSLQGLRTDTQYF
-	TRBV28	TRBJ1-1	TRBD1	TGTGCCAGCAGTTTACAGGGGGCCTTTTACACTGAAGCTTTCTTT	CASSLQGAFYTEAFF
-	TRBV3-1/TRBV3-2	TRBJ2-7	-	TGTGCCAGCAGCCACGGGATTTATTACGAGCAGTACTTC	CASSHGIYYEQYF